The 7 T cell receptor beta chains given below trace back to one sample, sequenced in a study of blood T cell repertoires in COVID-19. Using immunoSEQ multiplex PCR, the repertoire was profiled, and TCRdb retains in-frame clones only, with some absent. Counted here are about 120,000 clones, roughly 85% occurring once; the ten biggest clones make up 4% to 5.5%. Input material: peripheral blood. The receptors stem from a man aged 35-49 years with acute or convalescent COVID-19.

The J gene is TRBJ2-1, the V gene TRBV7-8, with 7 bases aligning to TRBD1. V lost 2 bases and J lost 14; bases outside the gene matches: 12. Germline V CDR1 and CDR2: SGHVS, FQNEAQ. The CDR3 loop spans 14 amino acids. DNA for the CDR3: TGTGCCAGCAGCTTATCGACAGGGTCGGCGGTGAAGTTCTTC. It codes for CASSLSTGSAVKFF. Complete variable domain (other parts from reference TRBV7-8 and TRBJ2-1): GAGVSQSPRYKVAKRGQDVALRCDPISGHVSLFWYQQALGQGPEFLTYFQNEAQLDKSGLPSDRFFAERPEGSVSTLKIQRTQQEDSAVYLCASSLSTGSAVKFFGPGTRLTVL.

The chain uses TRBV7-6 and TRBJ1-1, with unresolved D. Trimming took 5 bases from V and 4 from J, leaving 14 bases between them. Germline lookup yields CDR1 SGHVS and CDR2 FNYEAQ. This CDR3 has 14 residues. The CDR3 reads CASSQGTVPTEAFF. Here the CDR3 DNA reads TGTGCCAGCAGCCAAGGAACAGTTCCCACTGAAGCTTTCTTT.

This rearrangement joins TRBV30 to TRBJ1-1; D gene ambiguous. V was cut by 0 bases and J by 1 base, with 12 bases left in between. This CDR3 has 15 amino acids. Germline loops: CDR1 GTSNPN, CDR2 SVGIG (reference sequence). The CDR3, as DNA: TGTGCCTGGAGTGTAAGCCTAGTCGGGAACACTGAAGCTTTCTTT. This encodes CAWSVSLVGNTEAFF.

V usage is TRBV3-1 (or the pseudogene TRBV3-2) and J usage is TRBJ1-2; TRBD1 matches 10 bases. The germline CDR1 and CDR2 sequences are LGHDT and YNNKEL (reference sequence). The junction had 9 bases not matched to a gene; V was cut back by 4 bases and J by 10 bases. This CDR3 is 14 amino acids long. The CDR3, as DNA: TGTGCCAGCAGCCCCCGGGACAGGGGAGGTGACTACACCTTC. This sequence encodes CASSPRDRGGDYTF.

The CDR3 reads CSARDTPEAFF. The CDR3 coding sequence is TGCAGTGCGAGGGACACACCTGAAGCTTTCTTT. The chain combines TRBV20-1 with TRBJ1-1; D is possibly TRBD1 (6 bases). The V gene's germline CDR1 is DFQATT and CDR2 SNEGSKA (reference sequence). Trimming cost V 6 bases and J 6 bases, with 11 bases left between them. There are 11 residues in the CDR3.

The chain links TRBV5-4 to TRBJ2-5; 8 bases agree with TRBD1. Germline V gene lookup returns CDR1 SGHNT and CDR2 YYREEE (reference sequence). CDR3 length: 14 residues. V was clipped by 4 bases and J by 4 bases; unmatched bases: 6. The chain's CDR3 is CASSPQGAGETQYF. CDR3 nucleotide sequence: TGTGCCAGCAGCCCTCAGGGGGCGGGAGAGACCCAGTACTTC.

V is TRBV7-7 and J is TRBJ2-1; 13 bases are a match to TRBD2. Germline CDR1 is SSHAT and CDR2 is FNYEAQ (reference sequence). The CDR3 consists of 15 residues. The junction had 3 bases not matched to a gene; V was cut back by 1 base and J by 9 bases. The CDR3 DNA reads as TGTGCCAGCAGCTTAGGGACTAGCGGGAGTGCTGAGCAGTTCTTC. It encodes CASSLGTSGSAEQFF.